These 20 T cell receptor beta chains were sequenced from one sample in a study of blood T cell repertoires in COVID-19. Generated by immunoSEQ multiplex PCR, the TCRdb table keeps only in-frame clones and is missing some. The sample has about 100,000 clones; approximately 80% are singletons. Sequences were obtained from peripheral blood. These receptor sequences come from a woman in her seventies with acute or convalescent COVID-19.

The gene calls are TRBV18 and TRBJ1-1; TRBD1 aligns across 8 bases. With V trimmed by 0 bases and J by 0 bases, 9 bases remained unmatched. The V gene's germline CDR1 is KGHSH and CDR2 LQKENI. The CDR3 spans 18 residues. The CDR3 loop is CASSPPGQGRPMNTEAFF. The CDR3 region has the DNA TGTGCCAGCTCACCACCTGGACAGGGTAGACCGATGAACACTGAAGCTTTCTTT.

This chain joins TRBV6-5 and TRBJ1-2; D is uncertain. This CDR3 has 12 residues. Germline-derived CDR1 and CDR2 are MNHEY and SVGAGI. Trimming took off 10 bases at V and 5 bases at J, with 14 bases between the two ends. CDR3 amino acids: CATDQVPYGYTF. The CDR3 DNA reads TGTGCCACCGACCAGGTCCCGTATGGCTACACCTTC.

V usage is TRBV6-6 and J usage is TRBJ2-5; 7 bases are a match to TRBD1. The CDR3 runs 14 residues. Trimming at V came to 4 bases and at J to 1 base, leaving 3 bases not matched to a gene. Germline V gene data show CDR1 as MNHNY and CDR2 as SVGAGI (reference sequence). This CDR3 is CASSWTGPQETQYF. In DNA form, the CDR3 reads TGTGCCAGCAGTTGGACAGGTCCCCAAGAGACCCAGTACTTC.

J is TRBJ1-2 and V is TRBV28, with D unresolved. V was cut by 0 bases and J by 5 bases, with 4 bases left in between. The V gene's germline CDR1 is MDHEN and CDR2 SYDVKM. The CDR3 runs 12 residues. Here the CDR3 reads CASSLWQYGYTF. The CDR3 nucleotides read TGTGCCAGCAGTTTATGGCAGTATGGCTACACCTTC.

The chain combines TRBV7-8 with TRBJ2-1, with D maybe TRBD1 (5 bases). CDR1 is SGHVS, CDR2 FQNEAQ, per germline. Trimming stripped 5 bases from V and 5 bases from J, with 22 bases between. This CDR3 contains 17 residues. The CDR3: CASSPRLTEPQNNEQFF. The CDR3 DNA is TGTGCCAGCAGCCCTCGATTGACAGAACCCCAAAACAATGAGCAGTTCTTC.

The genes are TRBV14 and TRBJ2-7; perhaps TRBD2 as D (5 bases). With 2 bases removed from V and 3 bases from J, the gap between germline ends came to 14 bases. This CDR3 spans 15 amino acids. CDR1 is SGHDN and CDR2 is FVKESK in the germline V gene. CDR3: CASSQSGIDFYEQYF. For the CDR3, the DNA is TGTGCCAGCAGCCAATCCGGGATCGACTTCTACGAGCAGTACTTC.

The chain recombines TRBV18 with TRBJ2-3; the match to TRBD2 covers 8 bases. CDR3 size: 20 residues. In germline, CDR1 is KGHSH, CDR2 LQKENI. Trimming cost V 0 bases and J 0 bases; bases outside gene matches: 14. Written as DNA, the CDR3 is TGTGCCAGCTCACCACCCTTAAGGGCGGGGGGCCCAGGGAGCACAGATACGCAGTATTTT. Amino acids: CASSPPLRAGGPGSTDTQYF.

J is TRBJ1-1 and V is TRBV23-1, with unresolved D. TRBV23-1 falls under the ORF class, with uncertain function. With 4 bases removed from V and 8 bases from J, the gap between germline ends came to 14 bases. The CDR3 has 13 residues. The CDR3 nucleotides read TGCGCCAGCAGTCCCTGGAGGTCCTCCGAAGCTTTCTTT. It specifies CASSPWRSSEAFF.

The genes are TRBV5-1 and TRBJ1-6; D remains unclear. From germline, CDR1 is SGHRS and CDR2 YFSETQ. With 1 base removed from V and 6 bases from J, the gap between germline ends came to 8 bases. The CDR3 sequence is 14 residues long. The CDR3 sequence is CASSLTAANSPLHF. CDR3 DNA: TGCGCCAGCAGCTTGACAGCAGCTAATTCACCCCTCCACTTT.

The chain employs TRBV7-2 and TRBJ2-1, with D possibly TRBD1 on 6 matching bases. The CDR3 loop spans 15 amino acids. V gave up 1 base and J gave up 8 bases, with 15 bases separating them. CDR1 SGHTA and CDR2 FQGNSA come from the germline V gene. The CDR3: CASSLGAYGGDEQFF. Written as DNA, the CDR3 is TGTGCCAGCAGCTTAGGCGCTTATGGGGGCGATGAGCAGTTCTTC. The whole variable domain, remainder taken from reference TRBV7-2 and TRBJ2-1, is GAGVSQSPSNKVTEKGKDVELRCDPISGHTALYWYRQSLGQGLEFLIYFQGNSAPDKSGLPSDRFSAERTGGSVSTLTIQRTQQEDSAVYLCASSLGAYGGDEQFFGPGTRLTVL.

The genes are TRBV29-1 and TRBJ1-4, with a tentative D call TRBD1 (5 bases). There are 12 residues in the CDR3. Between the trimmed V and J ends, which lost 7 bases and 8 bases, there was a span of 14 bases. CDR1 and CDR2 from the germline V gene are SQVTM and ANQGSEA. The CDR3 is CSATASGEKLFF. The CDR3 DNA sequence: TGCAGCGCGACAGCTTCGGGGGAAAAACTGTTTTTT.

The chain recombines TRBV29-1 with TRBJ1-2; TRBD1 matches at 10 bases. The CDR3 is 12 amino acids. Germline V gene data show CDR1 as SQVTM and CDR2 as ANQGSEA. V dropped 5 bases and J dropped 4; count of bases not matched to a gene: 1. Here the CDR3 reads CSVRTGGYGYTF. The DNA of the CDR3 is TGCAGCGTTAGGACAGGGGGCTATGGCTACACCTTC.

The J gene is TRBJ1-2, the V gene TRBV21-1; the table's D call of TRBD1 was not tested on the DNA. TRBV21-1 is labeled a pseudogene. The CDR3 contains 13 residues. CDR3 in DNA: TGTGCCAGCAGCCTATCCAGGGTTTATGGCTACACCTTC. This translates into CASSLSRVYGYTF.

This sequence joins TRBV28 and TRBJ1-5; possibly TRBD1 for D (5 bases). Germline CDR1 is MDHEN and CDR2 is SYDVKM. V dropped 3 bases and J dropped 5 bases, with 11 bases sitting between them. The CDR3 is made up of 14 amino acids. Here the CDR3 reads CASSFWGGHQPQHF. The CDR3 nucleotides are TGTGCCAGCAGTTTTTGGGGGGGACATCAGCCCCAGCATTTT.

The V and J genes are TRBV5-1 and TRBJ1-3, with TRBD1 matching over 10 bases. The CDR3 runs 15 residues. The J segment lost 4 bases and the V segment lost 3 bases, leaving 4 bases of the junction unmatched. In germline, CDR1 is SGHRS, CDR2 YFSETQ. The CDR3, as DNA: TGCGCCAGCAGCTCGGGACAGGGGTTAGGAAACACCATATATTTT. This sequence encodes CASSSGQGLGNTIYF.

The table lists this clone with a count of one. J is TRBJ1-4 and V is TRBV6-5, with D unclear. The CDR3 loop spans 14 amino acids. V lost 0 bases and J 6 bases, leaving 8 bases between the germline ends. CDR1 and CDR2 from the germline V gene are MNHEY and SVGAGI. The CDR3 here is CASSYSPADEKLFF. CDR3 coding DNA: TGTGCCAGCAGTTACTCCCCCGCAGATGAAAAACTGTTTTTT.

The CDR3 nucleotides are TGTGCCAGCAGTTTCCGGGACAGGGGGAATTCACCCCTCCACTTT. Residues: CASSFRDRGNSPLHF. The V call is TRBV28, the J call TRBJ1-6; 11 positions agree with TRBD1. V lost 3 bases, J lost 7 bases, and 2 bases stayed unmatched. Germline values: CDR1 MDHEN, CDR2 SYDVKM. The CDR3 covers 15 residues.

The CDR3 coding sequence is TGTGCCAGCAGCCCAAACATATTTTCTGGAAACACCATATATTTT. Translated, it gives CASSPNIFSGNTIYF. The V and J genes are TRBV7-9 and TRBJ1-3; no reliable D call. Germline V gene lookup returns CDR1 SEHNR and CDR2 FQNEAQ (reference sequence). CDR3 length: 15 residues. The V end lost 5 bases, the J end lost 1 base, and 12 bases lay between the germline ends.

The V call is TRBV3-1 (or the pseudogene TRBV3-2), the J call TRBJ2-2; D might be TRBD2 (5 bases). Deletions cut 4 bases from V and 4 bases from J, with 16 bases between. The CDR3 extends over 16 amino acids. Germline V CDR1 and CDR2: LGHDT, YNNKEL (reference sequence). The CDR3 spells CASSRSVGIGTGELFF. CDR3 nucleotides: TGTGCCAGCAGCCGTAGCGTCGGGATTGGCACCGGGGAGCTGTTTTTT.

This clone was seen a few times. The chain couples TRBV4-3 to TRBJ1-4, with unresolved D. The CDR3 totals 16 residues. CDR1 is LGHNA, CDR2 YSLEER, per germline. The germline V and J ends were trimmed by 0 bases and 4 bases, with 12 bases remaining between them. For the CDR3, the DNA is TGCGCCAGCAGCCAAGATGCACATGTTCGTAATGAAAAACTGTTTTTT. Its protein is CASSQDAHVRNEKLFF.